Sequencing of this T cell receptor beta chain was carried out in a study of shared clonotypes between healthy human individuals. This clone was seen only once. Sequenced by immunoSEQ multiplex PCR; TCRdb stores in-frame clones only, minus some. This table holds about 2.4 million clones, over 85% found once. This CDR3 has 14 amino acids. The V and J ends lost 6 bases and 10 bases, in that order; junction bases with no gene match: 11. Per germline, CDR1 MNHNS and CDR2 SASEGT. Sequences were obtained from naive CD4+ T cells from PBMCs. Subset given: CD45RA+ positively selected. The receptor was isolated from a young man in good health. Some clones in this sample may be carry-over from other donors' samples. The rearrangement links TRBV6-1 to TRBJ1-5, with 8 bases lining up with TRBD1. The CDR3 sequence: CASSQTGGPFPQHF. CDR3 sequence (DNA): TGTGCCAGCAGCCAAACAGGGGGACCTTTCCCCCAGCATTTT.